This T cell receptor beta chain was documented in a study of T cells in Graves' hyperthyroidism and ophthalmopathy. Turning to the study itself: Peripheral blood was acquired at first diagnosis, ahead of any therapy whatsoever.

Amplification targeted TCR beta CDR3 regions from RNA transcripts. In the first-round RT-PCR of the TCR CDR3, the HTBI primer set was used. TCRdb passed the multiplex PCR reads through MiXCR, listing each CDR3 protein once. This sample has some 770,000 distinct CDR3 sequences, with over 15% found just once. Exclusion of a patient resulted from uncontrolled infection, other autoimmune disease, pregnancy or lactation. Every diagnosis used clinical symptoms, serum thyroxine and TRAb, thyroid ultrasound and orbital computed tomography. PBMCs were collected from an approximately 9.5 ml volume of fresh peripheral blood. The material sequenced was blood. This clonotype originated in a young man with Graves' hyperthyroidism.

CDR3 DNA: TGCAGCGTCGGGGGGGGACAGGGACCTTCATACGAGCAGTACTTC. Protein sequence: CSVGGGQGPSYEQYF. V usage is TRBV29-1 and J usage is TRBJ2-7, with D perhaps TRBD1 (9 bases). V gave up 6 bases and J gave up 4 bases, with 22 bases separating them. Germline V CDR1 and CDR2: SQVTM, ANQGSEA. The CDR3 sequence is 15 residues long.